These T cell receptor beta chains were read from a single sample in a study of CD8 T cells in ankylosing spondylitis. TCRdb called the 5' RACE reads again in MiXCR, with one record for every CDR3 protein. The sample has about 220,000 distinct CDR3 sequences; approximately 24% are singletons. The sequencing sample was made of blood, either unsorted or a sorted T cell fraction (not recorded which). These receptors originate from a male donor with ankylosing spondylitis or in good health (not recorded which). Each CDR3 is given without its conserved first and last residue. Where a row states a size, it is once, few, many or the class of an expanded clone; other rows omit it.

v_call: TRBV11-1; j_call: TRBJ2-1; cdr3_length: 11; clone_size: NA; cdr3_aa: ASSPTQWTEQF
v_call: TRBV20-1; j_call: TRBJ2-3; cdr3_length: 13; clone_size: many; cdr3_aa: SASPLGRVADTQY
v_call: TRBV4-3; j_call: TRBJ2-5; cdr3_length: 11; clone_size: NA; cdr3_aa: ASSQGFQETQY
v_call: TRBV12-3/TRBV12-4; j_call: TRBJ2-3; cdr3_length: 13; clone_size: NA; cdr3_aa: ASSPGIASTDTQY
v_call: TRBV6-1; j_call: TRBJ2-1; cdr3_length: 12; clone_size: once; cdr3_aa: ASRPWTSRDEQF
v_call: TRBV20-1; j_call: TRBJ1-2; cdr3_length: 11; clone_size: few; cdr3_aa: SAPGQSGYGYT
v_call: TRBV29-1; j_call: TRBJ2-5; cdr3_length: 13; clone_size: NA; cdr3_aa: SVEIWARDGETQY
v_call: TRBV4-1; j_call: TRBJ2-7; cdr3_length: 12; clone_size: many; cdr3_aa: ASSPETSGYEQY
v_call: TRBV6-2/TRBV6-3; j_call: TRBJ2-7; cdr3_length: 12; clone_size: NA; cdr3_aa: ASSYWTSSYEQY
v_call: TRBV9; j_call: TRBJ1-1; cdr3_length: 13; clone_size: NA; cdr3_aa: ASSPRDRAWTEAF
v_call: TRBV7-2; j_call: TRBJ2-1; cdr3_length: 10; clone_size: NA; cdr3_aa: ASSQSSHEQF
v_call: TRBV6-5; j_call: TRBJ2-7; cdr3_length: 12; clone_size: many; cdr3_aa: ASSSSGLAGVQY
v_call: TRBV4-3; j_call: TRBJ1-2; cdr3_length: 12; clone_size: few; cdr3_aa: ASSQEGRGYGYT
v_call: TRBV24-1; j_call: TRBJ2-7; cdr3_length: 13; clone_size: many; cdr3_aa: ATSDGRGSSYEQY
v_call: TRBV29-1; j_call: TRBJ2-1; cdr3_length: 11; clone_size: few; cdr3_aa: SGGEPAYNEQF
v_call: TRBV4-1; j_call: TRBJ2-1; cdr3_length: 14; clone_size: many; cdr3_aa: ASSPKSGYSYNEQF
v_call: TRBV5-5; j_call: TRBJ1-5; cdr3_length: 13; clone_size: many; cdr3_aa: ASSLLDRGNQPQH
v_call: TRBV12-3/TRBV12-4; j_call: TRBJ2-1; cdr3_length: 11; clone_size: NA; cdr3_aa: ASRKGEYNEQF
v_call: TRBV20-1; j_call: TRBJ2-1; cdr3_length: 11; clone_size: many; cdr3_aa: SGRVGNYNEQF
v_call: TRBV18; j_call: TRBJ2-7; cdr3_length: 12; clone_size: many; cdr3_aa: ASSPPFLTGEQY
v_call: TRBV2; j_call: TRBJ2-1; cdr3_length: 11; clone_size: many; cdr3_aa: ASIRLAGGGQF
v_call: TRBV29-1; j_call: TRBJ1-1; cdr3_length: 11; clone_size: many; cdr3_aa: SSYRGRGTEAF
v_call: TRBV28; j_call: TRBJ1-1; cdr3_length: 12; clone_size: NA; cdr3_aa: ASEPQGPGAEAF
v_call: TRBV20-1; j_call: TRBJ2-3; cdr3_length: 13; clone_size: NA; cdr3_aa: SAPRQGPSTDTQY
v_call: TRBV20-1; j_call: TRBJ2-3; cdr3_length: 11; clone_size: NA; cdr3_aa: SVRRASTDTQY
v_call: TRBV10-1; j_call: TRBJ2-3; cdr3_length: 11; clone_size: NA; cdr3_aa: ASSRRQADTQY
v_call: TRBV9; j_call: TRBJ2-1; cdr3_length: 14; clone_size: many; cdr3_aa: ASSAGGWGSYNEQF
v_call: TRBV7-2; j_call: TRBJ2-6; cdr3_length: 14; clone_size: NA; cdr3_aa: ASRPQRLSGANVLT
v_call: TRBV20-1; j_call: TRBJ1-6; cdr3_length: 13; clone_size: many; cdr3_aa: SARETGTYNSPLH
v_call: TRBV10-3; j_call: TRBJ2-1; cdr3_length: 11; clone_size: NA; cdr3_aa: AISESLGREQF
v_call: TRBV12-3/TRBV12-4; j_call: TRBJ2-7; cdr3_length: 10; clone_size: many; cdr3_aa: ASSFLGLEQY
v_call: TRBV20-1; j_call: TRBJ2-1; cdr3_length: 13; clone_size: many; cdr3_aa: SARISAGAYNEQF
v_call: TRBV29-1; j_call: TRBJ1-4; cdr3_length: 12; clone_size: many; cdr3_aa: SVESGRKDEKLF
v_call: TRBV20-1; j_call: TRBJ2-3; cdr3_length: 14; clone_size: few; cdr3_aa: SARDPALAGADTQY
v_call: TRBV29-1; j_call: TRBJ2-3; cdr3_length: 10; clone_size: NA; cdr3_aa: SVGAAVDTQY
v_call: TRBV20-1; j_call: TRBJ2-7; cdr3_length: 12; clone_size: few; cdr3_aa: SPTQSARTYEQY
v_call: TRBV5-1; j_call: TRBJ2-3; cdr3_length: 13; clone_size: many; cdr3_aa: ASSFNSLRGDTQY
v_call: TRBV5-1; j_call: TRBJ2-1; cdr3_length: 13; clone_size: few; cdr3_aa: ASSLGETGYNEQF
v_call: TRBV20-1; j_call: TRBJ1-2; cdr3_length: 12; clone_size: many; cdr3_aa: SARDIDRGYGYT
v_call: TRBV12-3/TRBV12-4; j_call: TRBJ2-7; cdr3_length: 11; clone_size: many; cdr3_aa: ASRGLPSYEQY
v_call: TRBV5-6; j_call: TRBJ2-5; cdr3_length: 12; clone_size: many; cdr3_aa: ASSLGQGSETQY
v_call: TRBV27; j_call: TRBJ1-1; cdr3_length: 12; clone_size: many; cdr3_aa: ASSPFERGTEAF
v_call: TRBV20-1; j_call: TRBJ2-5; cdr3_length: 11; clone_size: few; cdr3_aa: SATRTAPETQY
v_call: TRBV7-2; j_call: TRBJ2-3; cdr3_length: 15; clone_size: NA; cdr3_aa: ASSLAPGIGVSDTQY
v_call: TRBV5-1; j_call: TRBJ2-7; cdr3_length: 13; clone_size: many; cdr3_aa: ASSFGTSGPYEQY
v_call: TRBV18; j_call: TRBJ1-5; cdr3_length: 11; clone_size: many; cdr3_aa: ASSPAADQPQH
v_call: TRBV20-1; j_call: TRBJ2-7; cdr3_length: 10; clone_size: few; cdr3_aa: SAMPDGHEQY